The source of this T cell receptor beta chain is a study of blood T cell repertoires in COVID-19. Study as a whole: The United States, Italy and Spain were the sources of the acute and convalescent COVID-19 samples.

Authors' analysis steps: From reference gene primer amplification, estimates of nucleated cell counts were derived. Clones were sequenced by immunoSEQ multiplex PCR, and TCRdb holds only the in-frame ones, with some missing. From that table come the V and J calls and clone size; the DNA was used to work out D and trimming. The sample has fewer than 30,000 clones, around 85% seen once. In this sample, this clone turned up a few times. Seattle enrolled patients during active infection and tracked them longitudinally. The V gene lost 5 bases and the J gene lost 6 bases, with 11 bases spanning the gap. Germline loops: CDR1 SGHNT, CDR2 YENEEA. The CDR3 consists of 12 residues.

The chain carries TRBV11-3 and TRBJ2-7, with a tentative D call TRBD1 (6 bases). The TCR comes from a woman at least 80 years old with COVID-19, enrolled during active disease. The sequenced sample was peripheral blood. CDR3 DNA sequence: TGTGCCAGCAGCCGGGACACCACCGAGCAGTACTTC. It codes for CASSRDTTEQYF.